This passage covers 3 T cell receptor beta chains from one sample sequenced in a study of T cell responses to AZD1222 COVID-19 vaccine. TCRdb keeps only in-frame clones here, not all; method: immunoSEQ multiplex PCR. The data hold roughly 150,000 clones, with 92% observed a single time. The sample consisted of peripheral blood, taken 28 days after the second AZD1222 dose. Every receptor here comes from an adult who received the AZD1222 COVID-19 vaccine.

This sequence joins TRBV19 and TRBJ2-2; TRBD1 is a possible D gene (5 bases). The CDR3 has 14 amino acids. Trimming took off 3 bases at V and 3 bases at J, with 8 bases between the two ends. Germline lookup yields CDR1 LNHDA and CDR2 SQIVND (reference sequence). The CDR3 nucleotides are TGTGCCAGTAGTATTCAAGGGGACACCGGGGAGCTGTTTTTT. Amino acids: CASSIQGDTGELFF.

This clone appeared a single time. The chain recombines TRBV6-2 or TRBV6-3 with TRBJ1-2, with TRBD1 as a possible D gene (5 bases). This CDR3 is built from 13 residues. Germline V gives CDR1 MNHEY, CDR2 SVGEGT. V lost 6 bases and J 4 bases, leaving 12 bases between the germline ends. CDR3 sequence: CASSIQGTYGYTF. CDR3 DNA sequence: TGTGCCAGCAGCATCCAGGGTACCTATGGCTACACCTTC.

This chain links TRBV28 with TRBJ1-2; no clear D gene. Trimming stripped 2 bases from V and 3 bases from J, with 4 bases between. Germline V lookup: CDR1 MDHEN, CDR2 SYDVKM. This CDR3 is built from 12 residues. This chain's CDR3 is CASSLQDYGYTF. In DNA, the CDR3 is TGTGCCAGCAGTTTACAGGACTATGGCTACACCTTC.